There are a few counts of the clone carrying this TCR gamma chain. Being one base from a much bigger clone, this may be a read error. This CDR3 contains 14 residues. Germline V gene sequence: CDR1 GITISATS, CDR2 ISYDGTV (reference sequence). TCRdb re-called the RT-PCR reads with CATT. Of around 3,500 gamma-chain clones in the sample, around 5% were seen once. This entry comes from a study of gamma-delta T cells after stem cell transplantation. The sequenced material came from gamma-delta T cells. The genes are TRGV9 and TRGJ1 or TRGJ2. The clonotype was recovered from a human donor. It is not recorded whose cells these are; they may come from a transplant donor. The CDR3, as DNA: TGCGCCTTGTGGGAGGTGAAAACTCCGAAGAAGAAACTCTTT. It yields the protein CALWEVKTPKKKLF.